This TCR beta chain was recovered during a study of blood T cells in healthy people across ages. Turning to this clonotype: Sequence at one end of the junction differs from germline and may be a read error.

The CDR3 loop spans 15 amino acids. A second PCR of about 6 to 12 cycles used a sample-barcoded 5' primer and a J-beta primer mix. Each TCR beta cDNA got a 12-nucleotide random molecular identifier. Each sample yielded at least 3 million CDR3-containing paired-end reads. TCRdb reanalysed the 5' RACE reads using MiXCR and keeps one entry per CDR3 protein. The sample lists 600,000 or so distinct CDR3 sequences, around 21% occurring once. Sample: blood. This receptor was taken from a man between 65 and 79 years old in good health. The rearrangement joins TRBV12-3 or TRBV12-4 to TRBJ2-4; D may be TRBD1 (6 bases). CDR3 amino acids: CASSLGTIAKNIQYF. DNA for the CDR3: TGCGCCAGCAGCCTCGGGACAATAGCCAAAAACATTCAGTACTTC.